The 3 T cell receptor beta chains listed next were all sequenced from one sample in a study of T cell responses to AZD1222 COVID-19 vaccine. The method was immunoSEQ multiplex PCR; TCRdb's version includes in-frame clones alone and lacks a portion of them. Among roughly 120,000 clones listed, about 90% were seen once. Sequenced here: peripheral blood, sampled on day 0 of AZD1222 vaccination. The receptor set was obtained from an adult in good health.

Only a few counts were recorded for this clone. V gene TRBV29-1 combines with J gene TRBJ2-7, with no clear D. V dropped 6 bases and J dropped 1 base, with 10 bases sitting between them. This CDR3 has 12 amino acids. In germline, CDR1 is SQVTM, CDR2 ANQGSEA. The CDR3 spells CSVQWASYEQYF. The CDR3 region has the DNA TGCAGCGTGCAATGGGCATCCTACGAGCAGTACTTC.

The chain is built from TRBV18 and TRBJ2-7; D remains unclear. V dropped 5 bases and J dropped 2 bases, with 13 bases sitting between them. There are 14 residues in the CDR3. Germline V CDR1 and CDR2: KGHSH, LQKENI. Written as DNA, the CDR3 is TGTGCCAGCTCAGCAGGTGCAGGTGCCTACGAGCAGTACTTC. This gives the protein CASSAGAGAYEQYF.

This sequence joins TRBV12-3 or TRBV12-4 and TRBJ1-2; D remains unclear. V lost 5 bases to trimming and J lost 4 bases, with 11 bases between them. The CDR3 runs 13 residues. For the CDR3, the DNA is TGTGCCAGCAGTGCTGCCGGTCGCTATGGCTACACCTTC. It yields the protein CASSAAGRYGYTF.